What follows describes a single T cell receptor (beta chain). The antigen is not known. The data originate from a study of T cell responses to AZD1222 COVID-19 vaccine. The wider study: Second-dose timings of about 4 or about 12 weeks were pooled. Findings of the study overall: Spike-specific TCR breadth and depth were elevated following two AZD1222 doses. Seropositive status at baseline applied to only 6 or 7 AZD1222 recipients. It was only after the peak T cell response that any repertoires were sampled.

Clones were sequenced by immunoSEQ multiplex PCR, and TCRdb holds only the in-frame ones, with some missing. The data hold about 130,000 clones, with about nine tenths observed a single time. The CDR3 has 14 amino acids. Germline lookup yields CDR1 SGHTA and CDR2 FQGNSA. Trimming removed 0 bases at V and 1 base at J, with 5 bases between. The rearrangement joins TRBV7-2 to TRBJ2-3; D possibly corresponds to TRBD1 (5 bases). The input for sequencing was peripheral blood, taken on day 0 of AZD1222 vaccination. The TCR originated in an adult in good health. The CDR3, as DNA: TGTGCCAGCAGCTTAGCGACAGGCACAGATACGCAGTATTTT. As protein: CASSLATGTDTQYF.